These 16 T cell receptor beta chains share one sample of origin, sequenced in a study of regulatory T cells in long-lasting Graves disease. With iRepertoire HTBI primers and Arm-PCR of CDR3 regions, TCR beta libraries were built. TCRdb recomputed calls from the multiplex PCR reads with MiXCR, one row per CDR3 protein. The data hold hundreds of thousands of distinct CDR3 sequences, with 16% observed a single time. Time point given: newly diagnosed GD, antithyroid drugs for less than 3 months. After RNA was extracted from PBMCs, the TCR library was made from it. The sample was also reused in another study, on T cells in Graves' hyperthyroidism and ophthalmopathy.

Sequences were derived from peripheral blood mononuclear cells (PBMCs), sampled at new diagnosis, from a patient treated with antithyroid drugs. The origin of the receptors is a man aged 35-49 years with Graves disease.

This clonotype appeared a few times. The chain recombines TRBV5-1 with TRBJ1-1; perhaps TRBD1 as D (6 bases). The CDR3 covers 14 residues. Germline V gives CDR1 SGHRS, CDR2 YFSETQ. Trimming took 0 bases from V and 5 from J, leaving 11 bases between them. The DNA for the CDR3 is TGCGCCAGCAGCTTGGTACAGGGAGGTACTGAAGCTTTCTTT. Translating gives CASSLVQGGTEAFF. The full variable domain, completed using reference TRBV5-1 and TRBJ1-1, is KAGVTQTPRYLIKTRGQQVTLSCSPISGHRSVSWYQQTPGQGLQFLFEYFSETQRNKGNFPGRFSGRQFSNSRSEMNVSTLELGDSALYLCASSLVQGGTEAFFGQGTRLTVV.

The sample holds many counts of this clonotype. The chain carries TRBV7-9 and TRBJ2-7; the match to TRBD1 covers 9 bases. CDR3 length: 14 amino acids. V lost 6 bases to trimming and J lost 2 bases; unmatched junction nucleotides: 5. Germline CDR1 is SEHNR and CDR2 is FQNEAQ (reference sequence). The chain's CDR3 is CASREGQGAYEQYF. CDR3 DNA: TGTGCCAGCAGGGAGGGACAGGGAGCCTACGAGCAGTACTTC.

Ten or more counts support this clonotype. J is TRBJ2-7 and V is TRBV6-1; D is uncertain. Germline V gene sequence: CDR1 MNHNS, CDR2 SASEGT. Trimming took 8 bases from V and 1 from J, leaving 12 bases between them. This CDR3 is 13 amino acids long. The CDR3 here is CASGPGPSYEQYF. The DNA of the CDR3 is TGTGCCAGCGGCCCCGGGCCTTCCTACGAGCAGTACTTC.

This rearrangement joins TRBV6-1 to TRBJ1-5, with 7 positions matching TRBD1. Germline CDR1 and CDR2: MNHNS and SASEGT. The CDR3 is made up of 15 amino acids. The V segment lost 1 base and the J segment 3 bases; nucleotides outside the gene matches: 3. The CDR3: CASSEDRGDNQPQHF. CDR3 nucleotides: TGTGCCAGCAGTGAAGACAGGGGAGACAATCAGCCCCAGCATTTT.

In the case of this clonotype: A much larger clone sits a single nucleotide away, making a read error possible. The rearrangement links TRBV6-1 to TRBJ2-3, with a weak D call TRBD2 (6 bases). Trimming cost V 6 bases and J 2 bases, with 18 bases left between them. CDR3 length equals 16 residues. Germline lookup yields CDR1 MNHNS and CDR2 SASEGT. This CDR3 reads CASSQVNGGLTDTQYF. The CDR3 DNA follows: TGTGCCAGCAGCCAAGTTAACGGGGGACTCACAGATACGCAGTATTTT.

As to this clonotype: This may come from a read error, since a much larger clone is one base off. The rearrangement joins TRBV28 to TRBJ1-2, with D uncertain. The length of the CDR3 is 14 residues. The germline CDR1 and CDR2 sequences are MDHEN and SYDVKM. CDR3 coding DNA: TGTACCAGCAGTGAAGGAGGACGTCCGGATGGCTACACCTTC. Translated: CTSSEGGRPDGYTF.

This clonotype was picked up many times. The chain recombines TRBV7-2 with TRBJ2-2; 10 nucleotides line up with TRBD2. The CDR3 runs to 16 residues. Germline V CDR1 and CDR2: SGHTA, FQGNSA. J lost 2 bases, V lost 6 bases, and 6 bases had no gene match. The CDR3 nucleotides are TGTGCCAGCAGTTTTACTAGCGGGGTAAACACCGGGGAGCTGTTTTTT. Translated, it gives CASSFTSGVNTGELFF.

This clonotype has ten or more counts. The CDR3 DNA reads TGTGCCAGCAGTGCGTTCCGACAGGGAGGCACTGAAGCTTTCTTT. Its protein product is CASSAFRQGGTEAFF. The chain joins TRBV28 to TRBJ1-1; TRBD1 agrees at 7 bases. The CDR3 length is 15 residues. The germline CDR1 and CDR2 sequences are MDHEN and SYDVKM. V dropped 5 bases and J dropped 4; count of bases not matched to a gene: 10.

This clonotype was counted ten times or more. This rearrangement joins TRBV6-2 or TRBV6-3 to TRBJ2-7, with D perhaps matching TRBD2 (6 bases). There are 14 residues in the CDR3. CDR1 MNHEY and CDR2 SVGEGT come from the germline V gene. With 0 bases removed from V and 4 bases from J, the gap between germline ends came to 10 bases. This CDR3 reads CASSYSRGLYEQYF. The CDR3 nucleotides read TGTGCCAGCAGTTACTCGCGGGGTTTGTACGAGCAGTACTTC.

This clonotype was seen repeatedly, ten times or more. This chain uses TRBV5-1 with TRBJ2-2; D might be TRBD1 or TRBD2, each matching 6 bases. With 4 bases removed from V and 4 bases from J, the gap between germline ends came to 14 bases. Germline CDR1 is SGHRS and CDR2 is YFSETQ. The CDR3 runs 15 residues. CDR3 sequence (DNA): TGCGCCAGCAGCGCACAGGGAGGTCTCACCGGGGAGCTGTTTTTT. Its protein product is CASSAQGGLTGELFF.

The table lists this clonotype with many counts. The CDR3 protein is CASSYLRGNEQFF. CDR3 coding DNA: TGTGCCAGCAGTTATCTGCGCGGCAATGAGCAGTTCTTC. The chain combines TRBV12-3 or TRBV12-4 with TRBJ2-1, with no clear D. The germline V and J ends were trimmed by 4 bases and 6 bases, with 10 bases remaining between them. The length of the CDR3 is 13 residues.

This clonotype was observed many times. The rearrangement joins TRBV20-1 to TRBJ1-5; D not resolved. The CDR3 runs to 12 residues. Germline-derived CDR1 and CDR2 are DFQATT and SNEGSKA (reference sequence). Trimming left V 5 bases short and J 6 bases short, with 11 bases between. The CDR3 nucleotides are TGCAGTGCTTCAGGCGGTTCTCAGCCCCAGCATTTT. Protein product: CSASGGSQPQHF.

This clonotype was seen a handful of times. The chain links TRBV20-1 to TRBJ1-1; TRBD1 matches 7 bases. Germline CDR1 and CDR2: DFQATT and SNEGSKA (reference sequence). The CDR3 is made up of 14 amino acids. V trimming: 6 bases; J trimming: 4 bases; junction bases outside the gene matches: 11. The CDR3 sequence: CSAWSRGRSTEAFF. The DNA for the CDR3 is TGCAGTGCGTGGTCGAGGGGGCGCAGCACTGAAGCTTTCTTT.

This clonotype was seen a handful of times. The rearrangement uses TRBV5-1 and TRBJ2-7; D is ambiguous. This CDR3 has 12 residues. Trimming shortened V by 4 bases and J by 0 bases, and 5 bases separated the two germline ends. CDR1 SGHRS and CDR2 YFSETQ come from the germline V gene. The CDR3 loop is CASSQPSYEQYF. The CDR3 DNA follows: TGCGCCAGCAGCCAACCCTCCTACGAGCAGTACTTC.

This clonotype was counted many times. The rearrangement links TRBV12-3 or TRBV12-4 to TRBJ2-5; 10 nucleotides match TRBD2. V dropped 3 bases and J dropped 5; count of bases not matched to a gene: 6. The CDR3 sequence is 15 residues long. This CDR3 reads CASSFVAGGGETQYF. CDR3 sequence (DNA): TGTGCCAGCAGTTTTGTAGCGGGGGGTGGGGAGACCCAGTACTTC.

This chain uses TRBV28 with TRBJ2-3, with D perhaps matching TRBD1 (7 bases). The DNA end is a closer match to TRBJ2-1, so the J assignment may be wrong. Germline loops: CDR1 MDHEN, CDR2 SYDVKM. The CDR3 covers 15 residues. CDR3 sequence (DNA): TGTGCCAGCGCGCCACCCCCGGCAGGGGGGAATGAGCAGTTCTTC. Translated: CASAPPPAGGNEQFF.